This T cell receptor (beta chain) was sequenced for a study of cytomegalovirus exposure and HLA in healthy donors. Overall study results and limits: Presence/absence analyses assumed roughly uniform sequencing depth across donors, which may not hold.

PCR employed 60 Vbeta and 13 Jbeta primers. Produced via immunoSEQ multiplex PCR; TCRdb's table is partial and in-frame only. The table lists roughly 62,000 clones, 77% of them singletons, with roughly 3.3% in the top ten. This clone was counted only a few times. The antigen is undetermined. This sequence originates from a middle-aged woman in good health and CMV-seropositive. Sequencing was done on a sample of PBMCs.

CDR3 sequence reads: CASSVTSGGSGDTQYF. CDR3 coding DNA: TGTGCCAGCAGTGTTACTAGCGGGGGGTCAGGTGATACGCAGTATTTT. The chain couples TRBV6-1 to TRBJ2-3; TRBD2 matches 12 bases. The CDR3 runs to 16 residues. The germline gives CDR1 MNHNS, CDR2 SASEGT. Trimming removed 4 bases from V and 6 bases from J; junction bases left unmatched: 8.